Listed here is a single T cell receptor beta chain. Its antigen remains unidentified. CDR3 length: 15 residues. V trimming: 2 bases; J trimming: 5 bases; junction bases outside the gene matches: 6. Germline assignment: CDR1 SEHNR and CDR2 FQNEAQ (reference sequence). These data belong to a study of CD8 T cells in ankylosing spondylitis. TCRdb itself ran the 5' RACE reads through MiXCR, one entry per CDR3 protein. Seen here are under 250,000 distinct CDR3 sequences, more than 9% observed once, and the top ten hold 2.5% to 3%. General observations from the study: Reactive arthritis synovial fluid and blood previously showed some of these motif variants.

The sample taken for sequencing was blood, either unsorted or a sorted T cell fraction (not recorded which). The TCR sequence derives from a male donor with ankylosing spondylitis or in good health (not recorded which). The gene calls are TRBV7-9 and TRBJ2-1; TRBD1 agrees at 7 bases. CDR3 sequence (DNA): TGTGCCAGCAGCTTATCGACAGGGTTACACAATGAGCAGTTCTTC. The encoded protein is CASSLSTGLHNEQFF.